The source of this T cell receptor beta chain is a study of tissue T cells after allogeneic stem cell transplantation. Study-wide results and limits: TCR repertoires tracked anatomic similarity, regardless of disease or transplant status.

Note on this clone: The antigen remains undetermined. Gene names and germline match the mouse. The CDR3 is cut off 1 residue early in the read; its end comes from the germline J gene.

Stated time point: mouse harvest day 7 after allogeneic transplant. Each mouse received 10^7 T-cell-depleted marrow cells plus 10^6 splenic CD5+ T cells by tail vein. Tissues came from B6→BALB/c major-mismatch GVHD mice at day 7 or 14. TCRdb's copy holds only in-frame clones and misses some; the assay was immunoSEQ multiplex PCR. The table records more than 7,000 clones, 50% of them present only once. V was cut by 0 bases and J by 5 bases, with 2 bases left in between. Germline V gives CDR1 KGHPV, CDR2 FQNQEV (reference sequence). This CDR3 has 11 residues. V usage is TRBV26 and J usage is TRBJ2-7; no definite D call. The TCR comes from a female BALB/c mouse given C57BL/6 T cells with graft-versus-host disease after an allogeneic hematopoietic cell transplant. The sequenced sample was gut tissue. The CDR3: CASSLSNEQYF. The sequenced part of the CDR3 DNA is TGTGCCAGCAGTCTGTCGAATGAACAGTAC.